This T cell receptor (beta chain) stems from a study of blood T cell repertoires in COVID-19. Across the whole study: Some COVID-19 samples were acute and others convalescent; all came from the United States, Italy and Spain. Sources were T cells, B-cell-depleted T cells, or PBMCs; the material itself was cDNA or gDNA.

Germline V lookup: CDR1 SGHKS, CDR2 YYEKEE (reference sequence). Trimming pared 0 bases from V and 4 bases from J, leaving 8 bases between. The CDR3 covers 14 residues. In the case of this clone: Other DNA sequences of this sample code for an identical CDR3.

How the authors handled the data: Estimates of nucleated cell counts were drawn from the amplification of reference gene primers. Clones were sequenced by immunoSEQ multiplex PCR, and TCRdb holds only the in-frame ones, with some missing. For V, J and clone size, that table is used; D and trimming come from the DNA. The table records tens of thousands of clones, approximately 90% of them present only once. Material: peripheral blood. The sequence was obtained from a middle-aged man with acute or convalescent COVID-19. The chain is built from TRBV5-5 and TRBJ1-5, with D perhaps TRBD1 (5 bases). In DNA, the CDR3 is TGTGCCAGCAGCTTGGCGGGGGGGAATCAGCCCCAGCATTTT. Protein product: CASSLAGGNQPQHF.